This entry concerns a single T cell receptor beta chain. This sample stems from a study of blood T cell repertoires in COVID-19. Study-wide context: The study drew acute and convalescent COVID-19 samples from the United States, Italy and Spain. In each case, the material was cDNA or gDNA derived from T cells, B-cell-depleted T cells, or PBMCs.

Authors' processing steps: Amplification with reference gene primers provided the estimates of nucleated cell counts. The table came from immunoSEQ multiplex PCR; TCRdb's copy has only in-frame clones and leaves some out. V, J and clone size reflect that table, while D and trimming were determined from the DNA. Altogether more than 250,000 clones are present, over 70% being singletons, with the ten largest covering 8% to 9.5%. The ends were cut back, 4 bases at V and 0 bases at J, with 12 bases in the middle. In germline, CDR1 is LGHNA, CDR2 YSLEER. This CDR3 region has 16 residues. The chain couples TRBV4-3 to TRBJ1-4; tentatively, D is TRBD1 (5 bases). The clonotype was recovered from a human donor in a cohort sampled during active COVID-19. The sample consisted of peripheral blood. The CDR3 loop is CASSPGRGATNEKLFF. The CDR3 coding sequence is TGCGCCAGCAGCCCGGGGAGGGGTGCAACTAATGAAAAACTGTTTTTT.